Sequencing of this T cell receptor beta chain was carried out in a study of beta chain features in type 1 diabetes (dated by TCRdb to the late 2010s). The study in broad terms: No differences in mean age, gender distribution, total cell number or subset yield were found between patients and healthy donors. A total of 100 million to 110 million sorted cells were examined across all samples, and a strong correlation was observed between cell number per subset and RNA yield. The study compared the TCRB repertoires of sorted circulating CD4+ T cell subsets in recently diagnosed type 1 diabetes patients with those in matched healthy donors. Regulatory and stem cell-like memory subsets were obtained from only 8 patients and roughly eight healthy donors, while naive and central memory subsets were obtained from all 30 or so donors.

Each donor gave one peripheral blood draw, roughly 120 mL on average, collected into heparinised tubes. Naive, central memory, regulatory and stem cell-like memory CD4+ T cells were sorted on a BD FACSAria II using a panel including CD45RO, CCR7, CD25, CD127, CD95 and CD27. All sorted populations exceeded 95% purity. PBMCs were separated immediately by Lymphoprep density gradient centrifugation and were stained directly, without being cultured. Samples were stained and sorted in pairs, with one healthy donor and one patient per experiment, so that batch effects were minimized. V ends up 6 bases short and J 4 bases short, with an unmatched junction base count of 6. The germline V gene sets CDR1 to ENHRY and CDR2 to SYGVKD. Reading from cysteine to phenylalanine, the CDR3 counts 16 amino acids. This entry keeps only the CDR3 DNA: 48 bases, framed from base 1. As for this clone: Its antigen remains undetermined. One base away there is no much larger clone; base qualities are not given.

The research as a whole found: Because the HLA sub-analyses included only small numbers of individuals, any influence of HLA type on TCRB rearrangement was left unresolved. Patients with type 1 diabetes made fewer insertions and deleted more nucleotides at VDJ recombination sites, implying thymic rearrangement abnormalities. Type 1 diabetes patients showed a moderate but significant shortening of TCRB CDR3 length in all four CD4+ subsets. Because cDNA was sequenced instead of genomic DNA, highly expressing activated cells could be over-represented, though the groups showed no difference in activation or CD3 levels. PCR might favor shorter templates, but patient and control samples were amplified and corrected together, so any skew would affect both groups equally. Naive, central memory and regulatory TCRB repertoires appeared to be more similar among patients than among healthy donors.

The entire amount of isolated RNA was reverse transcribed using the High Capacity cDNA Reverse Transcription Kit, so the sequenced TCRB transcripts were expressed ones. Deep immunoSEQ sequencing was applied to naive, central memory and regulatory T cell samples, giving an average of around 3.4 million total reads per sample. Sorted cells were lysed in RLT buffer and RNA was extracted with DNase-treated RNeasy Micro or Mini kits, depending on cell number. To prevent cross-contamination, every cell subset was processed on its own, while patient and healthy donor samples were processed together. The immunoSEQ multiplex PCR was used to amplify TCRB sequences from cDNA, generating 87-bp fragments that spanned the CDR3 region. Amplicons were sequenced on the Illumina HiSeq platform. The study's processing was this. PCR bias was computationally corrected using synthetic template baselines, reads within Hamming distance 2 were collapsed, and singletons that could not be merged were discarded. By aligning reads against IMGT, V, D and J genes, CDR3 length, and insertions or deletions at six rearrangement sites were assigned. Clonotype counts were normalized to sorted cell number within each subset before computing true diversity and Gini coefficients with the tcR R package. The overlap coefficient, calculated on TCRB nucleotide sequences, was used to measure repertoire sharing. Not all clones reach the TCRdb copy of this immuneACCESS table, which keeps in-frame sequences only. Checked studies attribute under half of the gap to unresolved V genes and leave the rest unexplained. That table furnishes V, J and clone size, whereas the DNA furnished D and trimming. Across this sample there are about 370,000 clones, with around 10% seen only once. The ten most abundant clones make up about 0.6% of the sample.

The material sequenced was central memory CD4+ T cells from blood. Recombination connected TRBV10-3 to TRBJ2-3, with 14 middle bases fitting TRBD2. The source of this sequence is a young man with type 1 diabetes. At the DNA level, the sequence is TGTGCCATCAGACCTGGGACTAGCGGGAGCGCAGATACGCAGTATTTT. Protein translation: CAIRPGTSGSADTQYF.